The rows below give T cell receptor beta chains drawn from one sample of a study of blood T cell repertoires in COVID-19. Libraries were prepared by immunoSEQ multiplex PCR; TCRdb keeps only in-frame clonotypes and omits some of them. Of roughly 170,000 clones listed, roughly 86% are singletons. What was sequenced was peripheral blood. All receptors come from a man aged 35-49 years who had recovered from COVID-19. Both conserved end residues are part of each CDR3. A D gene is named only where the DNA matches it firmly. Clone size is shown for a subset of rows, as once, few, many or a class of expanded clone.

J gene,V gene,clone size,D gene,CDR3 protein,CDR3 DNA
TRBJ2-6,TRBV6-2/TRBV6-3,.,.,CASSYSLRDPSGANVLTF,TGTGCCAGCAGTTACTCGTTGCGGGATCCCTCTGGGGCCAACGTCCTGACTTTC
TRBJ2-7,TRBV7-9,.,TRBD1,CASSPPPGDRGGEQYF,TGTGCCAGCAGCCCCCCCCCGGGGGACAGGGGGGGCGAGCAGTACTTC
TRBJ1-3,TRBV11-2,.,TRBD1,CASSLTITGAGNTIYF,TGTGCCAGCAGCTTAACCATAACAGGGGCTGGAAACACCATATATTTT
TRBJ1-2,TRBV20-1,.,TRBD1,CSAPTRDSF,TGCAGTGCACCGACGAGGGACAGCTTC
TRBJ2-5,TRBV20-1,.,TRBD2,CSASSLAGTQETQYF,TGCAGTGCTAGTTCCCTAGCGGGGACACAAGAGACCCAGTACTTC
TRBJ2-3,TRBV24-1,.,TRBD2,CATSEVGSAGGQADTQYF,TGTGCCACCAGTGAGGTGGGGTCAGCGGGAGGGCAGGCCGATACGCAGTATTTT
TRBJ2-1,TRBV6-5,.,TRBD1,CASSYLDRGGQFF,TGTGCCAGCAGTTACCTGGACAGGGGGGGGCAGTTCTTC
TRBJ2-2,TRBV15,.,TRBD2,CATSSSGGDTGELFF,TGTGCCACCAGCAGTAGCGGGGGGGACACCGGGGAGCTGTTTTTT
TRBJ1-6,TRBV11-3,.,.,CASSFVGGEPPLHF,TGTGCCAGCAGTTTTGTGGGTGGAGAGCCGCCCCTCCACTTT
TRBJ1-1,TRBV6-5,.,.,CASSYDRSNTEAFF,TGTGCCAGCAGTTACGACAGGTCTAACACTGAAGCTTTCTTT
TRBJ2-1,TRBV7-9,.,.,CASSRDSYNEQFF,TGTGCCAGCAGCCGAGACAGCTACAATGAGCAGTTCTTC
TRBJ2-2,TRBV7-3,once,.,CASSLGGNTGELFF,TGTGCCAGCAGCTTAGGCGGAAACACCGGGGAGCTGTTTTTT
TRBJ2-7,TRBV6-2/TRBV6-3,.,TRBD1,CASSYGGQAYEQYF,TGTGCCAGCAGTTACGGGGGACAGGCCTACGAGCAGTACTTC
TRBJ2-5,TRBV9,.,.,CASSLQEGETQYF,TGTGCCAGCAGCCTTCAGGAGGGAGAGACCCAGTACTTC
TRBJ1-2,TRBV27,.,TRBD1,CASRRQGSGNGYTF,TGTGCCAGCAGGCGACAGGGCTCCGGTAATGGCTACACCTTC
TRBJ1-1,TRBV6-5,.,.,CASSYSTGTEAFF,TGTGCCAGCAGTTACTCGACGGGCACTGAAGCTTTCTTT
TRBJ2-7,TRBV7-6,.,.,CASAGASGREQYF,TGTGCCAGCGCTGGGGCCAGTGGACGCGAGCAGTACTTC
TRBJ1-3,TRBV2,.,.,CASSESGSGNTIYF,TGTGCCAGCAGTGAAAGCGGGTCTGGAAACACCATATATTTT